A single sample is the source of the 8 T cell receptor beta chains below, sequenced in a study of cytotoxic CD8 clonotypes in ibrutinib-treated CLL. The method was immunoSEQ multiplex PCR; TCRdb's version includes in-frame clones alone and lacks a portion of them. The repertoire has around 310,000 clones, roughly 79% of them found once; the top ten carry 6.7%. The specimen was PBMCs, collected before ibrutinib treatment. The origin of the receptors is a human donor with chronic lymphocytic leukemia.

This chain links TRBV5-8 with TRBJ2-1; D remains ambiguous. Germline assignment: CDR1 SGHTS and CDR2 YDEGEE. CDR3 length: 19 amino acids. Trimming stripped 1 base from V and 4 bases from J, with 24 bases between. CDR3 in DNA: TGTGCCAGCAGCTTGCTACCCACCGTACAACCCTACTCGTACAATGAGCAGTTCTTC. It codes for CASSLLPTVQPYSYNEQFF.

The chain employs TRBV4-1 and TRBJ2-7; TRBD2 matches at 10 bases. The J segment lost 3 bases and the V segment lost 0 bases, leaving 8 bases of the junction unmatched. Germline values: CDR1 MGHRA, CDR2 YSYEKL. The CDR3 extends over 17 amino acids. The CDR3 nucleotides are TGCGCCAGCAGCCAAGAGGGACTAGCGAACCGTAACTACGAGCAGTACTTC. Amino acids: CASSQEGLANRNYEQYF.

V gene TRBV19 combines with J gene TRBJ2-7, with no clear D. Trimming took 5 bases from V and 0 from J, leaving 11 bases between them. The CDR3 consists of 14 residues. CDR1 and CDR2 (germline): LNHDA, SQIVND (reference sequence). For the CDR3, the DNA is TGTGCCAGTAGTCCCTCTGATAGCTCCTACGAGCAGTACTTC. Its protein is CASSPSDSSYEQYF.

This clone was seen ten or more times. The V gene is TRBV2, the J gene TRBJ2-1, with D perhaps matching TRBD2 (5 bases). V was shortened by 6 bases and J by 8 bases, with 11 bases between the two germline ends. Germline V lookup: CDR1 SNHLY, CDR2 FYNNEI. The length of the CDR3 is 12 residues. The CDR3 loop is CASSYRTDEQFF. CDR3 DNA: TGTGCCAGCAGCTATAGGACTGATGAGCAGTTCTTC.

For the CDR3, the DNA is TGTGCCAGCAGTCCTACAGGGACTCCTGGCTACACCTTC. This encodes CASSPTGTPGYTF. The genes are TRBV6-6 and TRBJ1-2, with D tentatively TRBD1 (6 bases). The V gene lost 5 bases and the J gene lost 7 bases, with 14 bases spanning the gap. This CDR3 spans 13 amino acids. Germline V gene sequence: CDR1 MNHNY, CDR2 SVGAGI (reference sequence).

The chain links TRBV7-3 to TRBJ1-2; 8 positions match TRBD1. Germline V gives CDR1 SGHTA, CDR2 FQGTGA. The ends lost 5 bases at V and 8 bases at J; junction bases unmatched: 4. The CDR3 is 12 amino acids. The DNA for the CDR3 is TGTGCCAGCAGCAAGACAGGGGAAGGCTACACCTTC. Protein: CASSKTGEGYTF.

The chain employs TRBV4-1 and TRBJ1-1; possibly TRBD1 for D (5 bases). Germline V gene sequence: CDR1 MGHRA, CDR2 YSYEKL. The CDR3 loop spans 14 amino acids. V lost 4 bases and J lost 1, with 10 bases in between. The CDR3 nucleotides are TGCGCCAGCAGCCCTGGACACCAGAACACTGAAGCTTTCTTT. It codes for CASSPGHQNTEAFF.

The chain combines TRBV6-1 with TRBJ2-7; 15 bases fit TRBD2. Germline CDR1 MNHNS, CDR2 SASEGT. The CDR3 has 15 residues. V lost 3 bases and J lost 8; bases outside the gene matches: 5. CDR3 bases: TGTGCCAGCAGTGATGGACTAGCGGGAGGGCCAAAGCAGTACTTC. It is translated as CASSDGLAGGPKQYF.